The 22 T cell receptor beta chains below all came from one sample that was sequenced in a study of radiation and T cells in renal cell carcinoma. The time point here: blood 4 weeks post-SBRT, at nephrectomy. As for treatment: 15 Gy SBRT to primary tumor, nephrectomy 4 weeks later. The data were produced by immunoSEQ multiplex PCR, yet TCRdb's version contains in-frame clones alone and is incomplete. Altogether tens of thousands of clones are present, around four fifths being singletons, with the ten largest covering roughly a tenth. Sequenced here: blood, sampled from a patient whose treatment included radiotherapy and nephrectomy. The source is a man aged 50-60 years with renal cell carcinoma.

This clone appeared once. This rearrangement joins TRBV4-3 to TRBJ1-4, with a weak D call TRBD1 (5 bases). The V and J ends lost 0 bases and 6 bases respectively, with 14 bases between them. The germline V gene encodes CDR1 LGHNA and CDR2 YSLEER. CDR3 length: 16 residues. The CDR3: CASSQDFGQGYEKLFF. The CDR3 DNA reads TGCGCCAGCAGCCAAGATTTTGGGCAGGGCTATGAAAAACTGTTTTTT.

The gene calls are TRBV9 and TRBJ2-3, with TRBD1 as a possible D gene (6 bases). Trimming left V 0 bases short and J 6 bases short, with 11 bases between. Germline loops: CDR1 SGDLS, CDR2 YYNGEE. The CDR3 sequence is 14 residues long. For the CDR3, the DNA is TGTGCCAGCAGCGTAGAGGGGGAGTTGGATACGCAGTATTTT. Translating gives CASSVEGELDTQYF.

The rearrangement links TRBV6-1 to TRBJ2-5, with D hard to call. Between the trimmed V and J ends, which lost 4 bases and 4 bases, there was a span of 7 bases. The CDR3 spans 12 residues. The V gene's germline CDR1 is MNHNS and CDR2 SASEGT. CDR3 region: CASSANRETQYF. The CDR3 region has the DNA TGTGCCAGCAGTGCGAATCGAGAGACCCAGTACTTC.

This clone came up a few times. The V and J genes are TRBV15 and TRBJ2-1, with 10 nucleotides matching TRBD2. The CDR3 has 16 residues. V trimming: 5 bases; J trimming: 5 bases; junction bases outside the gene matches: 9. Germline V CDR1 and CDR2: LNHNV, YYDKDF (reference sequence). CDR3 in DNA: TGTGCCACCAGCGGAACCCTAGCGGGAGCAAACAATGAGCAGTTCTTC. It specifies CATSGTLAGANNEQFF. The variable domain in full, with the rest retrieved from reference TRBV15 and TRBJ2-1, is DAMVIQNPRYQVTQFGKPVTLSCSQTLNHNVMYWYQQKSSQAPKLLFHYYDKDFNNEADTPDNFQSRRPNTSFCFLDIRSPGLGDTAMYLCATSGTLAGANNEQFFGPGTRLTVL.

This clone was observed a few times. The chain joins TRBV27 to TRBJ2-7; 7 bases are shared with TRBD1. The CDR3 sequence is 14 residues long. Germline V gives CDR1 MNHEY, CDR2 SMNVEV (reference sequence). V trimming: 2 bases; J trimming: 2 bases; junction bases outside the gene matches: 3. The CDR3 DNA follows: TGTGCCAGCAGTTTAAGACAGGGACCCTACGAGCAGTACTTC. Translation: CASSLRQGPYEQYF.

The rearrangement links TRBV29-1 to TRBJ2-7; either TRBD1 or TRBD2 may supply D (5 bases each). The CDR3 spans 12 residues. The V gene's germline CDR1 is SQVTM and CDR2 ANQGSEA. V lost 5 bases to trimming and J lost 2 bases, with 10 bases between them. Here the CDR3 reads CSVRDLTYEQYF. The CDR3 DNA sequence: TGCAGCGTTAGGGACCTAACCTACGAGCAGTACTTC.

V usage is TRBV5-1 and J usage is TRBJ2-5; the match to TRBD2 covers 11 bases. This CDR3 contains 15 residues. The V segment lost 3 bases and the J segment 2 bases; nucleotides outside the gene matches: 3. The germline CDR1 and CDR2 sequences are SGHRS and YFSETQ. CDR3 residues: CASSSGLAAQETQYF. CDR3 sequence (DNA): TGCGCCAGCAGCTCGGGACTAGCGGCACAAGAGACCCAGTACTTC.

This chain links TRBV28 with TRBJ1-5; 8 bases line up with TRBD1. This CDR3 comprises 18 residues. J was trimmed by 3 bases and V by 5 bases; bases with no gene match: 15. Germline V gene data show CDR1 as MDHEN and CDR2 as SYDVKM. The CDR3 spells CASSHHFLGQDNNQPQHF. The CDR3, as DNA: TGTGCCAGCAGTCACCACTTCTTGGGACAGGATAACAATCAGCCCCAGCATTTT.

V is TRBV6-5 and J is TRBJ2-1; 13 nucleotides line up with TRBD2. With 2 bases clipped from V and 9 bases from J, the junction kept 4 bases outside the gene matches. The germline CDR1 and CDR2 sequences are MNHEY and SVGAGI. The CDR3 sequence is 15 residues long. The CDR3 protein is CASSYRLAGGSEQFF. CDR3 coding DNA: TGTGCCAGCAGTTACAGACTAGCGGGGGGAAGTGAGCAGTTCTTC.

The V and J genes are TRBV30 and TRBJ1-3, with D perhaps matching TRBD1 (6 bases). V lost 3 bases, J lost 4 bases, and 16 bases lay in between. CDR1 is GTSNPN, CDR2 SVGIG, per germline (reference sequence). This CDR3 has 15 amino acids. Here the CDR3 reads CAWRKRGAQGNTIYF. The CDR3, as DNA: TGTGCCTGGAGAAAGAGGGGGGCGCAAGGAAACACCATATATTTT.

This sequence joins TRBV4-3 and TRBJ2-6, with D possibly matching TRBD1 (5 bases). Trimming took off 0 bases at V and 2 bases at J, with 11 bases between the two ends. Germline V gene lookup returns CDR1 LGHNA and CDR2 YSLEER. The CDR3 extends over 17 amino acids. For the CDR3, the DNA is TGCGCCAGCAGCCAAGAGGTACAGGCGGCTGGGGCCAACGTCCTGACTTTC. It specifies CASSQEVQAAGANVLTF.

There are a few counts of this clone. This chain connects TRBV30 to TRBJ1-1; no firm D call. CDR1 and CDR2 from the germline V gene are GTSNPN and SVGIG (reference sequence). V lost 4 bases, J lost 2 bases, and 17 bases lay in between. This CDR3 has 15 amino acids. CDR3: CAWTHLGIRNTEAFF. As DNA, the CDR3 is TGTGCCTGGACGCACCTGGGAATCCGTAACACTGAAGCTTTCTTT. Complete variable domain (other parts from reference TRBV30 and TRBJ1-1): SQTIHQWPATLVQPVGSPLSLECTVEGTSNPNLYWYRQAAGRGLQLLFYSVGIGQISSEVPQNLSASRPQDRQFILSSKKLLLSDSGFYLCAWTHLGIRNTEAFFGQGTRLTVV.

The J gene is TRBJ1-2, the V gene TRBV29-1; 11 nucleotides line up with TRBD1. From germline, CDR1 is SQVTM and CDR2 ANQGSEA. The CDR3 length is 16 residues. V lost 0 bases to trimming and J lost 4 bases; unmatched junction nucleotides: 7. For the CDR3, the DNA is TGCAGCGTTGAAGAACCTATTGGGACAGGGGGCTATGGCTACACCTTC. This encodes CSVEEPIGTGGYGYTF. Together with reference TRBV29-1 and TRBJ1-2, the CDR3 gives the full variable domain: SAVISQKPSRDICQRGTSLTIQCQVDSQVTMMFWYRQQPGQSLTLIATANQGSEATYESGFVIDKFPISRPNLTFSTLTVSNMSPEDSSIYLCSVEEPIGTGGYGYTFGSGTRLTVV.

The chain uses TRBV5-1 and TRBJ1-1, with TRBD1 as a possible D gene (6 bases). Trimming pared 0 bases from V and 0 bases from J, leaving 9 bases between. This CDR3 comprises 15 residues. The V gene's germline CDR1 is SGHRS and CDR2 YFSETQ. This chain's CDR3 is CASSLDRAVNTEAFF. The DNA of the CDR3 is TGCGCCAGCAGCTTGGACAGGGCGGTGAACACTGAAGCTTTCTTT.

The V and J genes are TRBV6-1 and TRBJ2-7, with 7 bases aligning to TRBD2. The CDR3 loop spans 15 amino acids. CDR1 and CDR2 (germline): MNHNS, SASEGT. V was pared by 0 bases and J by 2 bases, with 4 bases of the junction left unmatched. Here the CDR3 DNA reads TGTGCCAGCAGTGAAGCTGGCCTAGCGGCCTACGAGCAGTACTTC. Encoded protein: CASSEAGLAAYEQYF.

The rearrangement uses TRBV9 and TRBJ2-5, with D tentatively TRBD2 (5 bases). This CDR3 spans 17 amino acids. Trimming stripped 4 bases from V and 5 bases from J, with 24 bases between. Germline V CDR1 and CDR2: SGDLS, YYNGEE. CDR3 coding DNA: TGTGCCAGCAGCCCCGGTGGAGGTATGGGATTAGGGGAGACCCAGTACTTC. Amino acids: CASSPGGGMGLGETQYF.

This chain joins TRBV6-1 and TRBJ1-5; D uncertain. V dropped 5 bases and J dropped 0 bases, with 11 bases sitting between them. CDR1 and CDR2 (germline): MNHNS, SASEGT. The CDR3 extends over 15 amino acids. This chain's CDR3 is CASSTYTDSNQPQHF. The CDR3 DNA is TGTGCCAGCAGTACTTACACCGATAGCAATCAGCCCCAGCATTTT.

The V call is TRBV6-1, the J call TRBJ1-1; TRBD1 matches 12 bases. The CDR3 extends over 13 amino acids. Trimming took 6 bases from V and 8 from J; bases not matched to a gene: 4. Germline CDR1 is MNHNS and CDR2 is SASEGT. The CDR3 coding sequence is TGTGCCAGCAGCCGGGACAGGGGGCCCGAAGCTTTCTTT. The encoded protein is CASSRDRGPEAFF.

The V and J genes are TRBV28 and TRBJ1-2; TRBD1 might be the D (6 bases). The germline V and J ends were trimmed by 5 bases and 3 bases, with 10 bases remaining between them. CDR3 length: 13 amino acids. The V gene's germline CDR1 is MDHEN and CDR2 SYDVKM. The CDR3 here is CASSPTGDYGYTF. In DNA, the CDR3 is TGTGCCAGCAGTCCGACAGGCGACTATGGCTACACCTTC.

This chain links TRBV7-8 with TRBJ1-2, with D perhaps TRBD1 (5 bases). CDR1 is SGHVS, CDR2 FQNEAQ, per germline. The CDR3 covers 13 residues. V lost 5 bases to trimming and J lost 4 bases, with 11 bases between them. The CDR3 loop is CASSPRAPYGYTF. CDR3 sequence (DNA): TGTGCCAGCAGCCCCAGGGCCCCCTATGGCTACACCTTC.

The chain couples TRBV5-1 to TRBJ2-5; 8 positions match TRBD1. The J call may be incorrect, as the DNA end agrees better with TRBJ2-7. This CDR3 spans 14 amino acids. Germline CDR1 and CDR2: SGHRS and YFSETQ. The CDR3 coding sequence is TGCGCCAGCAGCCTCGGACAGGGAAACTACGAGCAGTACTTC. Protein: CASSLGQGNYEQYF.

The CDR3 bases are TGCAGCGTCCTTGGGGGCTACGAGCAGTACTTC. It specifies CSVLGGYEQYF. J is TRBJ2-7 and V is TRBV29-1; perhaps D is TRBD1 or TRBD2 (5 bases each). CDR3 length: 11 amino acids. Germline assignment: CDR1 SQVTM and CDR2 ANQGSEA. The V gene lost 6 bases and the J gene lost 3 bases, with 9 bases spanning the gap.